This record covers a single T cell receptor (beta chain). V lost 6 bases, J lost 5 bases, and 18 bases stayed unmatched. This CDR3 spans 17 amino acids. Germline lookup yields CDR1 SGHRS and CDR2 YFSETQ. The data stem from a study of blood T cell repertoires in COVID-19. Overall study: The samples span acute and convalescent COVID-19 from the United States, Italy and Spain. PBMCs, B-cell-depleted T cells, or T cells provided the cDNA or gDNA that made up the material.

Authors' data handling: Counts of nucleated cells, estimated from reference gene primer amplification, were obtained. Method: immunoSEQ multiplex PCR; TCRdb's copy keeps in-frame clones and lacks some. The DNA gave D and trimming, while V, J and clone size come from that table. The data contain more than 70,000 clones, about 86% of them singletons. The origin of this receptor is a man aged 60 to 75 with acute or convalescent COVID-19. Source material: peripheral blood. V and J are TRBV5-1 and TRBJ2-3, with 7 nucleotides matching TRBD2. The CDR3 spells CASNKGLAGRAEDTQYF. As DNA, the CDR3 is TGCGCCAGCAACAAGGGATTAGCGGGTCGGGCTGAAGATACGCAGTATTTT.